This TCR beta chain was sequenced for a study of human T cells and chemical hapten exposure. Study results and limitations: No shift was seen in TCRs above 1 in 1000 frequency with DPC sensitization.

This CDR3 is built from 16 residues. The junction had 9 bases not matched to a gene; V was cut back by 5 bases and J by 4 bases. Germline V lookup: CDR1 MNHNS, CDR2 SASEGT. Time point indicated: pre-sensitization, week 0. Specified treatment: therapeutic diphenylcyclopropenone sensitization with weekly scalp DPC. Unfractionated whole blood served as the source for total RNA extraction. One entry per CDR3 protein, called by TCRdb with MiXCR from the RACE reads. The sample includes about 380,000 distinct CDR3 sequences, 4.5% to 5.5% seen only once; the top ten take about 2.5%. This clonotype was picked up many times. Its specificity is not known.

The sample consisted of whole blood, taken in connection with sensitization to the hapten diphenylcyclopropenone (DPC). The source is a woman between 45 and 65 years old with alopecia areata. Some clones in this sample may be carry-over from other donors' samples. The chain combines TRBV6-1 with TRBJ2-3; 10 bases are a match to TRBD2. CDR3 sequence (DNA): TGTGCCAGCAGTCGTCCCTCTAGCGGGAGTGCAGATACGCAGTATTTT. This encodes CASSRPSSGSADTQYF.